What follows are 20 T cell receptor beta chains derived from one specimen sequenced in a study of cytomegalovirus exposure and HLA in healthy donors. Both 60 Vbeta primers and 13 Jbeta primers went into the PCR. Here immunoSEQ multiplex PCR was the method, and the copy in TCRdb shows in-frame clones only, minus some. This sample has approximately 150,000 clones, with around 80% found just once. Sequenced sample: PBMCs. The source is a man aged 30-40 years in good health and CMV-seropositive.

In its sample, this clone was seen a few times. The chain combines TRBV5-1 with TRBJ2-3, with a tentative D call TRBD2 (6 bases). Between the trimmed V and J ends, which lost 1 base and 5 bases, there was a span of 11 bases. CDR1 is SGHRS and CDR2 is YFSETQ in the germline V gene. The CDR3 contains 14 residues. The CDR3 loop reads CASSLSGVGDTQYF. The CDR3 coding sequence is TGCGCCAGCAGCTTGTCGGGGGTGGGAGATACGCAGTATTTT. Looking up the rest from reference TRBV5-1 and TRBJ2-3 gives the full variable domain: KAGVTQTPRYLIKTRGQQVTLSCSPISGHRSVSWYQQTPGQGLQFLFEYFSETQRNKGNFPGRFSGRQFSNSRSEMNVSTLELGDSALYLCASSLSGVGDTQYFGPGTRLTVL.

The gene calls are TRBV6-6 and TRBJ2-1; D may be TRBD1 (6 bases). The CDR3 extends over 12 amino acids. Trimming cost V 5 bases and J 10 bases, with 12 bases left between them. The germline V gene encodes CDR1 MNHNY and CDR2 SVGAGI (reference sequence). DNA of the CDR3: TGTGCCAGCAGTACCCCCAGGGGAGAGCAGTTCTTC. It specifies CASSTPRGEQFF.

The chain employs TRBV5-5 and TRBJ2-5, with a weak D call TRBD2 (6 bases). This CDR3 region has 16 residues. V lost 0 bases and J 2 bases, leaving 14 bases between the germline ends. Germline loops: CDR1 SGHKS, CDR2 YYEKEE (reference sequence). CDR3 sequence reads: CASSLGRGGGQETQYF. CDR3 coding DNA: TGTGCCAGCAGCTTGGGTCGGGGTGGGGGGCAAGAGACCCAGTACTTC.

This chain connects TRBV28 to TRBJ2-7, with 8 bases that match TRBD1. This CDR3 spans 17 amino acids. Per germline, CDR1 MDHEN and CDR2 SYDVKM. V was pared by 5 bases and J by 1 base, with 13 bases of the junction left unmatched. CDR3 residues: CASSPGPGQVVSYEQYF. The CDR3 DNA sequence: TGTGCCAGCAGTCCAGGGCCGGGACAGGTGGTTTCCTACGAGCAGTACTTC.

This clone was counted a few times. V usage is TRBV10-2 and J usage is TRBJ2-1; D not resolved. Germline V CDR1 and CDR2: WSHSY, SAAADI. The CDR3 has 13 residues. V was cut by 3 bases and J by 6 bases, with 9 bases left in between. As DNA, the CDR3 is TGCGCCAGCAGTGATCGGTTCCTCAATGAGCAGTTCTTC. Protein sequence: CASSDRFLNEQFF.

This clone occurred a few times. V usage is TRBV2 and J usage is TRBJ2-7; 7 bases agree with TRBD2. The V gene end was trimmed by 7 bases and the J gene end by 0 bases; junction bases not matched to a gene: 12. The CDR3 spans 16 residues. Germline CDR1 is SNHLY and CDR2 is FYNNEI. The CDR3 nucleotides are TGTGCCAGCACGGGGGGACTACCCAACTCCTCCTACGAGCAGTACTTC. It yields the protein CASTGGLPNSSYEQYF.

The chain links TRBV7-2 to TRBJ2-2; D might be TRBD2 (6 bases). The CDR3 totals 15 residues. With 4 bases removed from V and 4 bases from J, the gap between germline ends came to 13 bases. Germline V gene data show CDR1 as SGHTA and CDR2 as FQGNSA. CDR3: CASSSSGVTTGELFF. DNA of the CDR3: TGTGCCAGCAGCTCCTCGGGGGTGACCACCGGGGAGCTGTTTTTT.

This clone was picked up a small number of times. This chain links TRBV7-9 with TRBJ1-1; TRBD1 matches 7 bases. CDR1 and CDR2 from the germline V gene are SEHNR and FQNEAQ (reference sequence). This CDR3 has 13 residues. Trimming cost V 5 bases and J 1 base; bases outside gene matches: 1. CDR3 loop: CASSRQGNTEAFF. The CDR3 DNA follows: TGTGCCAGCAGCCGACAGGGGAACACTGAAGCTTTCTTT.

The V gene is TRBV18, the J gene TRBJ1-1; D gene unclear. V was trimmed by 5 bases and J by 0 bases, leaving 7 bases between them. Germline V lookup: CDR1 KGHSH, CDR2 LQKENI. CDR3 length: 13 residues. This CDR3 reads CASSAAMNTEAFF. The CDR3 coding sequence is TGTGCCAGCTCAGCCGCGATGAACACTGAAGCTTTCTTT.

In its sample, this clone was seen a few times. This rearrangement joins TRBV7-2 to TRBJ2-7; 8 positions match TRBD1. Germline V gives CDR1 SGHTA, CDR2 FQGNSA. Germline trimming cut 4 bases from V and 1 base from J; bases unmatched to any gene: 6. The CDR3 has 15 amino acids. CDR3 protein: CASSSEDRGSYEQYF. DNA for the CDR3: TGTGCCAGCAGCTCAGAAGACAGGGGATCCTACGAGCAGTACTTC.

This clone appeared a single time. V gene TRBV7-7 combines with J gene TRBJ1-4; possibly TRBD1 for D (6 bases). With 2 bases removed from V and 3 bases from J, the gap between germline ends came to 10 bases. This CDR3 has 15 residues. Germline CDR1 SSHAT, CDR2 FNYEAQ (reference sequence). The CDR3 protein is CASSLNRVANEKLFF. The CDR3 DNA reads TGTGCCAGCAGCTTAAACAGGGTGGCTAATGAAAAACTGTTTTTT.

V and J are TRBV6-6 and TRBJ1-5; no reliable D call. V lost 2 bases and J 5 bases, leaving 10 bases between the germline ends. The V gene's germline CDR1 is MNHNY and CDR2 SVGAGI (reference sequence). The CDR3 has 14 residues. For the CDR3, the DNA is TGTGCCAGCAGTTACCCCGATCGGGATCAGCCCCAGCATTTT. Protein sequence: CASSYPDRDQPQHF.

The genes are TRBV7-8 and TRBJ1-5; 8 bases agree with TRBD1. The ends lost 5 bases at V and 0 bases at J; junction bases unmatched: 6. This CDR3 spans 16 amino acids. Germline V gene lookup returns CDR1 SGHVS and CDR2 FQNEAQ. DNA of the CDR3: TGTGCCAGCAGCCTGAGTGACAGGGGTAGCAATCAGCCCCAGCATTTT. It is translated as CASSLSDRGSNQPQHF.

The chain links TRBV7-2 to TRBJ2-6, with D hard to call. CDR3 size: 15 residues. With 5 bases removed from V and 0 bases from J, the gap between germline ends came to 8 bases. Per the germline V gene, CDR1 is SGHTA and CDR2 is FQGNSA. CDR3 region: CASSTVLSGANVLTF. In nucleotides, the CDR3 is TGTGCCAGCAGCACTGTCCTCTCTGGGGCCAACGTCCTGACTTTC. The full variable domain, its missing parts supplied by reference TRBV7-2 and TRBJ2-6, is GAGVSQSPSNKVTEKGKDVELRCDPISGHTALYWYRQSLGQGLEFLIYFQGNSAPDKSGLPSDRFSAERTGGSVSTLTIQRTQQEDSAVYLCASSTVLSGANVLTFGAGSRLTVL.

The rearrangement links TRBV2 to TRBJ1-1; perhaps TRBD1 as D (6 bases). V lost 8 bases to trimming and J lost 11 bases, with 15 bases between them. The CDR3 is 11 residues long. Germline values: CDR1 SNHLY, CDR2 FYNNEI. This CDR3 reads CASGRQTGAFF. In DNA, the CDR3 is TGTGCCAGCGGACGACAAACAGGGGCTTTCTTT.

This clone was counted a few times. As DNA, the CDR3 is TGCGCCAGCAGCCAAGAGCGGGGGCCGGGCACCGGGGAGCTGTTTTTT. As protein: CASSQERGPGTGELFF. The V and J genes are TRBV4-3 and TRBJ2-2, with D possibly matching TRBD2 (7 bases). Germline V lookup: CDR1 LGHNA, CDR2 YSLEER. This CDR3 is 16 amino acids long. Trimming cost V 0 bases and J 4 bases, with 12 bases left between them.

This CDR3 is CASSPLAGYYNEQFF. The CDR3 DNA sequence: TGCGCCAGCAGCCCGTTAGCGGGATATTACAATGAGCAGTTCTTC. J is TRBJ2-1 and V is TRBV4-1; the match to TRBD2 covers 8 bases. CDR1 and CDR2 (germline): MGHRA, YSYEKL. CDR3 length: 15 residues. V lost 4 bases and J lost 4; bases outside the gene matches: 6.

The gene calls are TRBV11-3 and TRBJ1-6; 9 bases agree with TRBD1. CDR1 is SGHNT, CDR2 YENEEA, per germline. The CDR3 runs 15 residues. Trimming at V came to 5 bases and at J to 9 bases, leaving 8 bases not matched to a gene. CDR3 DNA sequence: TGTGCCAGCAGCACCCGGACAGGGGTGGTTTCACCCCTCCACTTT. It is translated as CASSTRTGVVSPLHF.

J is TRBJ2-7 and V is TRBV4-2, with 8 bases fitting TRBD2. This CDR3 spans 14 amino acids. The V gene end was trimmed by 1 base and the J gene end by 5 bases; junction bases not matched to a gene: 4. The V gene's germline CDR1 is LGHNA and CDR2 YNFKEQ. In nucleotides, the CDR3 is TGTGCCAGCAGCCAAGCGGGGGGGCCCGACGAGCAGTACTTC. It encodes CASSQAGGPDEQYF.

The V call is TRBV21-1, the J call TRBJ2-1; the table calls TRBD2, which could not be checked here. TRBV21-1 is a pseudogene. The CDR3 length is 18 residues. The chain's CDR3 is CASSKWHIPSGGCNEQFF. CDR3 bases: TGTGCCAGCAGCAAATGGCATATTCCCTCGGGAGGGTGCAATGAGCAGTTCTTC.